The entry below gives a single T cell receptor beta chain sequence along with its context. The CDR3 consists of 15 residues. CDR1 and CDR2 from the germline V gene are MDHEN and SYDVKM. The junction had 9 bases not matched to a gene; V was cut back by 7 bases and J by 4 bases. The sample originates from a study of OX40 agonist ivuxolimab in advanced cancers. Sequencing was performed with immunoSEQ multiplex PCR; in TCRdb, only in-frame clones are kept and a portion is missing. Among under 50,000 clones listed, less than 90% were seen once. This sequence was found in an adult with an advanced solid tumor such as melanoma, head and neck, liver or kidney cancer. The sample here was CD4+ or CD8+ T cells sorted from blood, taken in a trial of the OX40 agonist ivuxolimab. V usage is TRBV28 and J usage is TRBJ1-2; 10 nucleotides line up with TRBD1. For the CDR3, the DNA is TGTGCCAGCACCAGCCCCCGGACAGGGGGCTATGGCTACACCTTC. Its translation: CASTSPRTGGYGYTF.